What follows are 10 T cell receptor beta chains derived from one specimen sequenced in a study of blood T cell repertoires in COVID-19. Sequencing was performed with immunoSEQ multiplex PCR; in TCRdb, only in-frame clones are kept and a portion is missing. The data show more than 250,000 clones, roughly 86% seen once. Sequenced input: peripheral blood. These TCRs come from a man between 18 and 29 years old with active or convalescent COVID-19.

The J gene is TRBJ2-1, the V gene TRBV6-4; D possibly corresponds to TRBD2 (6 bases). Germline loops: CDR1 MRHNA, CDR2 SNTAGT. V was pared by 6 bases and J by 0 bases, with 6 bases between. CDR3 length equals 13 residues. CDR3 coding DNA: TGTGCCAGCAGCGGGAGCTCCTACAATGAGCAGTTCTTC. This codes for CASSGSSYNEQFF.

This clone has more than one count but fewer than ten. Other nucleotide sequences in the sample specify the same CDR3. The chain couples TRBV29-1 to TRBJ2-1; 7 bases line up with TRBD2. Trimming cost V 6 bases and J 6 bases; bases outside gene matches: 8. This CDR3 region has 13 residues. Germline V gene sequence: CDR1 SQVTM, CDR2 ANQGSEA. In DNA, the CDR3 is TGCAGCGTCGACGGGCCTAGCGGCAATGAGCAGTTCTTC. Amino acids: CSVDGPSGNEQFF.

J is TRBJ2-7 and V is TRBV7-9, with a tentative D call TRBD1 (6 bases). V lost 5 bases and J 2 bases, leaving 10 bases between the germline ends. The CDR3 is 13 amino acids. The germline gives CDR1 SEHNR, CDR2 FQNEAQ (reference sequence). CDR3 sequence: CASSQQGTYEQYF. Written as DNA, the CDR3 is TGTGCCAGCAGCCAACAGGGAACCTACGAGCAGTACTTC.

The V gene is TRBV6-1, the J gene TRBJ1-5, with no clear D. V was shortened by 6 bases and J by 7 bases, with 16 bases between the two germline ends. CDR3 size: 14 residues. In germline, CDR1 is MNHNS, CDR2 SASEGT. CDR3 residues: CASSRRGVEQPQHF. For the CDR3, the DNA is TGTGCCAGCAGCCGTCGGGGAGTAGAACAGCCCCAGCATTTT.

This sequence joins TRBV10-3 and TRBJ2-5; D call uncertain. This CDR3 spans 11 amino acids. Germline CDR1 ENHRY, CDR2 SYGVKD. Trimming removed 4 bases from V and 5 bases from J, with 5 bases in between. The CDR3 loop reads CAISGAETQYF. The CDR3 DNA reads TGTGCCATCAGTGGGGCGGAGACCCAGTACTTC.

This clone has a handful of counts. The J gene is TRBJ1-2, the V gene TRBV4-1; tentative D call: TRBD1 (5 bases). The CDR3 length is 13 residues. V lost 1 base to trimming and J lost 8 bases, with 11 bases between them. The germline CDR1 and CDR2 sequences are MGHRA and YSYEKL. The CDR3 nucleotides read TGCGCCAGCAGCCAAGCCGGGGGTGACGGCTACACCTTC. Translating gives CASSQAGGDGYTF.

V and J are TRBV7-2 and TRBJ2-7, with a possible D match to TRBD2 (6 bases). This CDR3 is built from 14 residues. Germline assignment: CDR1 SGHTA and CDR2 FQGNSA. The germline V and J ends were trimmed by 2 bases and 2 bases, with 10 bases remaining between them. CDR3 region: CASSLFERAYEQYF. In nucleotides, the CDR3 is TGTGCCAGCAGCTTATTCGAGCGGGCCTACGAGCAGTACTTC.

This clone was seen a single time. This sequence joins TRBV12-5 and TRBJ1-2; 9 nucleotides align to TRBD1. V dropped 5 bases and J dropped 6; count of bases not matched to a gene: 13. CDR3 size: 16 residues. The germline gives CDR1 LGHNT, CDR2 FRNRAP. CDR3 DNA sequence: TGTGCTAGTGGTGGGACAGGGCTCTCGGGTTTAAATGGCTACACCTTC. As protein: CASGGTGLSGLNGYTF. The entire variable domain, with the rest obtained from reference TRBV12-5 and TRBJ1-2, is as follows: DARVTQTPRHKVTEMGQEVTMRCQPILGHNTVFWYRQTMMQGLELLAYFRNRAPLDDSGMPKDRFSAEMPDATLATLKIQPSEPRDSAVYFCASGGTGLSGLNGYTFGSGTRLTVV.

This chain links TRBV3-1 (or the pseudogene TRBV3-2) with TRBJ1-2, with D maybe TRBD1 (5 bases). The CDR3 has 14 amino acids. Per germline, CDR1 LGHDT and CDR2 YNNKEL (reference sequence). V lost 3 bases and J lost 6, with 14 bases in between. CDR3 sequence reads: CASSQERGGDGYTF. The CDR3 nucleotides are TGTGCCAGCAGCCAGGAGAGGGGAGGAGATGGCTACACCTTC.

The rearrangement joins TRBV25-1 to TRBJ2-3; 7 bases map to TRBD1. Germline CDR1 reads MGHDK; CDR2 reads SYGVNS. V dropped 3 bases and J dropped 3; count of bases not matched to a gene: 3. CDR3 length: 14 residues. The CDR3 is CASSDPTGTDTQYF. The CDR3 region has the DNA TGTGCCAGCAGTGACCCGACAGGGACAGATACGCAGTATTTT. The full variable domain, its missing parts supplied by reference TRBV25-1 and TRBJ2-3, is EADIYQTPRYLVIGTGKKITLECSQTMGHDKMYWYQQDPGMELHLIHYSYGVNSTEKGDLSSESTVSRIRTEHFPLTLESARPSHTSQYLCASSDPTGTDTQYFGPGTRLTVL.